The T cell receptor (beta chain) described here comes from a study of Graves' ophthalmopathy and Graves' hyperthyroidism. V was shortened by 1 base and J by 0 bases, with 7 bases between the two germline ends. The CDR3 is 14 amino acids. The germline gives CDR1 MNHEY, CDR2 SMNVEV (reference sequence). The sequenced template was RNA, covering the TCR beta CDR3 region. First-round RT-PCR used HTBI primers; second-round multiplex PCR followed. TCRdb processed the multiplex PCR reads anew with MiXCR; each CDR3 protein has one entry. Of approximately 1.2 million distinct CDR3 sequences listed, about two fifths are singletons.

The gene calls are TRBV27 and TRBJ2-7; D is ambiguous. This clonotype was obtained from an adult man with Graves' hyperthyroidism. Sequenced input: peripheral blood or thyroid tissue (not recorded which). CDR3 loop: CASSLFYSSYEQYF. The CDR3 DNA reads TGTGCCAGCAGTTTATTCTACAGCTCCTACGAGCAGTACTTC.